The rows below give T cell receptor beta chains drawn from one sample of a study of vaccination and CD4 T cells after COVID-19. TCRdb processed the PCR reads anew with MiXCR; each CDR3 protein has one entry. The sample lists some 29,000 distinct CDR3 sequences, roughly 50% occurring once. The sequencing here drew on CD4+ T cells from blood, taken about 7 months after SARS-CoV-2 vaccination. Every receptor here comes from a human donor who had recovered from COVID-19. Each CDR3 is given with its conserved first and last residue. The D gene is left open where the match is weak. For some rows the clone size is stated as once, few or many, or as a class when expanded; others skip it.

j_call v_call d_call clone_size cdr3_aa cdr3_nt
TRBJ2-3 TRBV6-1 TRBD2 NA CASSGTSSGTDTQYF TGTGCCAGCAGTGGGACTAGCTCCGGGACAGATACGCAGTATTTT
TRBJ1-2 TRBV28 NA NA CASSSLNRGYTF TGTGCCAGCAGTTCCTTGAATCGCGGCTACACCTTC
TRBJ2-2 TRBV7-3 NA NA CASSQTTGLATGELFF TGTGCCAGCAGCCAGACCACAGGGTTGGCCACCGGGGAGCTGTTTTTT
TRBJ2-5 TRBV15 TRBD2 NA CATTGTSGRGETQYF TGTGCCACCACCGGGACTAGCGGGAGAGGGGAGACCCAGTACTTC
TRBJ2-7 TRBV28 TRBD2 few CASSPLGLAVSYEQYF TGTGCCAGCAGTCCTCTGGGACTAGCGGTCTCCTACGAGCAGTACTTC
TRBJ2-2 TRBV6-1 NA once CASSPGTVNTGELFF TGTGCCAGCAGTCCCGGGACGGTCAACACCGGGGAGCTGTTTTTT
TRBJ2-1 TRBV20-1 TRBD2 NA CSARKGTSGNNEQFF TGCAGTGCTAGAAAGGGTACTAGCGGAAACAATGAGCAGTTCTTC
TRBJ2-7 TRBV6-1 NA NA CASSGGPAGYEQYF TGTGCCAGCAGTGGGGGACCCGCCGGCTACGAGCAGTACTTC
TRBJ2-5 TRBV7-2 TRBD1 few CASSSGQGAYETQYF TGTGCCAGCAGCTCCGGACAGGGGGCTTACGAGACCCAGTACTTC
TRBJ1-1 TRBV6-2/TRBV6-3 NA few CASSYYGAEAFF TGTGCCAGCAGTTACTACGGCGCCGAAGCTTTCTTT
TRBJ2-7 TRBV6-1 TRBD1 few CASTRDRGGYEQYF TGTGCCAGCACCCGGGACAGGGGCGGGTACGAGCAGTACTTC
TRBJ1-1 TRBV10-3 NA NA CAIGVRENTEAFF TGTGCCATTGGGGTAAGGGAGAACACTGAAGCTTTCTTT
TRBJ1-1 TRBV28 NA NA CASSPPGHANTEAFF TGTGCCAGCAGTCCACCGGGACACGCGAACACTGAAGCTTTCTTT
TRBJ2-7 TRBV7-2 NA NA CASSSDSLEQYF TGTGCCAGCAGCTCCGACAGCCTCGAGCAGTACTTC
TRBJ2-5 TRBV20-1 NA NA CSARVPATETQYF TGCAGTGCTAGAGTTCCCGCGACCGAGACCCAGTACTTC
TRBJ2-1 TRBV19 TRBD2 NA CASSGTSGRTNEQFF TGTGCCAGTAGTGGGACTAGCGGGAGGACCAATGAGCAGTTCTTC
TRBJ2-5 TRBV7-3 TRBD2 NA CASSGGTSGSAQETQYF TGTGCCAGCAGTGGGGGAACTAGCGGGAGTGCCCAAGAGACCCAGTACTTC
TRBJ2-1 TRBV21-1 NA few CASSKGTRRYNEQFF TGTGCCAGCAGCAAAGGGACTAGAAGGTACAATGAGCAGTTCTTC
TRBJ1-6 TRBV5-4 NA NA CASSQVNGNSPLHF TGTGCCAGCAGCCAAGTCAATGGGAATTCACCCCTCCACTTT
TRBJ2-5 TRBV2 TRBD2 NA CASRAGLAGPRETQYF TGTGCCAGCAGGGCGGGACTAGCGGGTCCTCGAGAGACCCAGTACTTC
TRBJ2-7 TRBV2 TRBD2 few CASSSTSGLSYEQYF TGTGCCAGCAGCTCAACTAGCGGGCTTTCCTACGAGCAGTACTTC
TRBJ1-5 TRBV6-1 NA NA CASSNEAGNQPQHF TGTGCCAGCAGCAACGAGGCCGGAAATCAGCCCCAGCATTTT
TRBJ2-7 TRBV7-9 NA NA CASSLKGSRDEQYF TGTGCCAGCAGCTTAAAAGGGAGTCGCGACGAGCAGTACTTC
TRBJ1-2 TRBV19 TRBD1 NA CASRRQGHYGYTF TGTGCCAGTAGACGACAGGGGCACTATGGCTACACCTTC
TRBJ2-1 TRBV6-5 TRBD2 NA CASSYSVLAGGRQFF TGTGCCAGCAGTTACTCCGTACTAGCGGGAGGGAGGCAGTTCTTC
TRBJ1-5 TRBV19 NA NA CASSTPGPAGQPQHF TGTGCCAGTAGTACCCCTGGCCCGGCGGGTCAGCCCCAGCATTTT
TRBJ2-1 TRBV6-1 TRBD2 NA CASRTGGARQAEQFF TGTGCCAGCAGAACGGGAGGGGCCCGACAGGCTGAGCAGTTCTTC
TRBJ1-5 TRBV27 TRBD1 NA CASSLVGQGEEPQHF TGTGCCAGCAGTTTAGTCGGACAGGGCGAAGAGCCCCAGCATTTT
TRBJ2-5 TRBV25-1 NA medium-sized CASSERAPGPVETQYF TGTGCCAGCAGTGAAAGGGCTCCGGGCCCGGTGGAGACCCAGTACTTC
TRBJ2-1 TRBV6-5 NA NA CASSDSRWVNEQFF TGTGCCAGCAGTGACTCGCGTTGGGTCAATGAGCAGTTCTTC
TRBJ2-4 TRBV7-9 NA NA CASSSVWVGDIQYF TGTGCCAGCAGCTCCGTTTGGGTGGGGGACATTCAGTACTTC
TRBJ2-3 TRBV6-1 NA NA CASKPGVGFYSTDTQYF TGTGCCAGCAAACCGGGAGTGGGATTCTATAGCACAGATACGCAGTATTTT
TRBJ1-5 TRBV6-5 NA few CASSYSWGNQPQHF TGTGCCAGCAGTTACTCCTGGGGTAATCAGCCCCAGCATTTT
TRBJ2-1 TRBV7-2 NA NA CASSLGLLSTSNEQFF TGTGCCAGCAGCTTAGGACTGTTGTCGACCTCAAATGAGCAGTTCTTC
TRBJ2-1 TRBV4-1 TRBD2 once CASSHEREGQVGQFF TGCGCCAGCAGCCACGAGCGGGAGGGCCAGGTCGGGCAGTTCTTC
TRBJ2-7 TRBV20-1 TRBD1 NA CSARDLGGTGVGEQYF TGCAGTGCTAGAGATTTAGGAGGGACAGGGGTCGGGGAGCAGTACTTC
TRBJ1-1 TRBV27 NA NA CASSLVGGPNTEAFF TGTGCCAGCAGTTTAGTAGGGGGGCCGAACACTGAAGCTTTCTTT
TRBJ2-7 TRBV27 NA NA CASSLSGVSYEQYF TGTGCCAGCAGTTTATCGGGGGTTTCCTACGAGCAGTACTTC